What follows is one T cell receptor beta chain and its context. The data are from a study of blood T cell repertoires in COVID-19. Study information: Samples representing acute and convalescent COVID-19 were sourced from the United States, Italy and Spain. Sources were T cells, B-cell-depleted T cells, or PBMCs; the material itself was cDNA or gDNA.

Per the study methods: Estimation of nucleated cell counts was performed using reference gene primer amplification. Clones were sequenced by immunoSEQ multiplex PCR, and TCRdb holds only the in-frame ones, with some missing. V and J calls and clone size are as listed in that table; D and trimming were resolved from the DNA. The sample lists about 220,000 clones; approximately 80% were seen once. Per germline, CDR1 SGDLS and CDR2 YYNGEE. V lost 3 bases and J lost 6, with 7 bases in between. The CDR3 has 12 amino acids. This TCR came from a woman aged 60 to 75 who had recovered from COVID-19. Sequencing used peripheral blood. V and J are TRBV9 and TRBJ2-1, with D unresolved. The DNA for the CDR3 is TGTGCCAGCAGCGGCTACTCCAATGAGCAGTTCTTC. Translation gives CASSGYSNEQFF.